Sequencing of this T cell receptor (beta chain) was carried out in a study of T cell responses to AZD1222 COVID-19 vaccine. Notes on the study in general: Only a handful of individuals given AZD1222 were seropositive at baseline. Close to half of spike-specific TCRs reportedly recognize unmutated variant regions. Donors in the cohort were predominantly white British and more often female, and clonal diversity was possibly underestimated.

This CDR3 comprises 13 residues. The V end lost 4 bases, the J end lost 9 bases, and 10 bases lay between the germline ends. The germline V gene has CDR1 SGHTA and CDR2 FQGNSA. Comment on this clone: Its matching antigen is unknown.

TCRdb keeps only in-frame clones here, not all; method: immunoSEQ multiplex PCR. This repertoire shows around 100,000 clones, nearly 90% found once; its top ten account for less than 3%. The rearrangement uses TRBV7-2 and TRBJ1-6; D unclear. The TCR originated in an adult in good health. This specimen was peripheral blood, taken on day 0 of AZD1222 vaccination. The CDR3 region is CASSSLRGSPLHF. The CDR3 bases are TGTGCCAGCAGCTCCCTAAGAGGTTCACCCCTCCACTTT.